Following are 17 T cell receptor beta chains from one sample sequenced in a study of T cell repertoires in cytomegalovirus infection. No antigen has been identified for these receptors. TCRdb re-analysed the reads in MiXCR, keeping a single row per CDR3 protein. The sample lists approximately 89,000 distinct CDR3 sequences, about 29% occurring once. The specimen was CD8+ T cells from cultured PBMCs, collected from culture after CMV antigen stimulation. All receptors derive from a human donor in good health (CMV status not recorded). Some clones in this sample may be carry-over from other donors' samples.

This clonotype was seen repeatedly, ten times or more. The chain uses TRBV2 and TRBJ2-3; the match to TRBD2 covers 11 bases. Germline lookup yields CDR1 SNHLY and CDR2 FYNNEI. After removal of 8 bases from V and 5 bases from J, the junction contained 6 bases not matched to a gene. The CDR3 length is 14 residues. CDR3 nucleotide sequence: TGTGCCAGCGGTAGCGGGGGGGCTGAAGATACGCAGTATTTT. Its translation is CASGSGGAEDTQYF. Full variable domain (rest looked up from reference TRBV2 and TRBJ2-3): EPEVTQTPSHQVTQMGQEVILRCVPISNHLYFYWYRQILGQKVEFLVSFYNNEISEKSEIFDDQFSVERPDGSNFTLKIRSTKLEDSAMYFCASGSGGAEDTQYFGPGTRLTVL.

V and J are TRBV9 and TRBJ1-2, with a weak D call TRBD1 (6 bases). The CDR3 totals 16 residues. Germline V gene lookup returns CDR1 SGDLS and CDR2 YYNGEE. V shed 3 bases and J shed 4 bases, with 19 bases lying between them. DNA for the CDR3: TGTGCCAGCAGCGGGGGGGACAACACCGTGGGCTATGGCTACACCTTC. Translating gives CASSGGDNTVGYGYTF.

This chain joins TRBV7-2 and TRBJ2-7, with unresolved D. Germline-derived CDR1 and CDR2 are SGHTA and FQGNSA. There are 15 residues in the CDR3. V was shortened by 5 bases and J by 3 bases, with 17 bases between the two germline ends. The DNA of the CDR3 is TGTGCCAGCAGCCCCCGGGCTTCACTGATCTACGAGCAGTACTTC. Protein product: CASSPRASLIYEQYF.

This chain's CDR3 is CASSPREGEKQETQYF. In DNA form, the CDR3 reads TGTGCCAGCAGCCCTAGGGAGGGGGAAAAGCAAGAGACCCAGTACTTC. The chain carries TRBV7-9 and TRBJ2-5, with D maybe TRBD2 (7 bases). Germline lookup yields CDR1 SEHNR and CDR2 FQNEAQ (reference sequence). CDR3 length: 16 amino acids. Trimming shortened V by 5 bases and J by 2 bases, and 18 bases separated the two germline ends.

This clonotype was seen a handful of times. V and J are TRBV19 and TRBJ2-1, with D unclear. Trimming cost V 3 bases and J 8 bases, with 8 bases left between them. CDR3 size: 12 residues. Germline V gene lookup returns CDR1 LNHDA and CDR2 SQIVND (reference sequence). The CDR3 here is CASSMVGDEQFF. The CDR3 bases are TGTGCCAGTAGTATGGTCGGCGATGAGCAGTTCTTC.

This sequence joins TRBV19 and TRBJ2-1; perhaps TRBD1 as D (6 bases). CDR3 length: 18 residues. V was pared by 5 bases and J by 4 bases, with 24 bases between. Germline V lookup: CDR1 LNHDA, CDR2 SQIVND (reference sequence). The CDR3 region has the DNA TGTGCCAGTAGTTTATCCCTACAGGGATTGGGGTATTACAATGAGCAGTTCTTC. It translates to CASSLSLQGLGYYNEQFF.

The sample holds a few counts of this clonotype. The V and J genes are TRBV7-2 and TRBJ1-1, with D tentatively TRBD1 (6 bases). Germline V gene sequence: CDR1 SGHTA, CDR2 FQGNSA. The CDR3 has 15 residues. Trimming took 6 bases from V and 2 from J, leaving 16 bases between them. CDR3 loop: CASSFWGGGNTEAFF. Here the CDR3 DNA reads TGTGCCAGCAGTTTTTGGGGAGGGGGTAACACTGAAGCTTTCTTT.

The gene calls are TRBV7-4 and TRBJ2-5, with D perhaps TRBD2 (6 bases). Germline V gene lookup returns CDR1 SGHVT and CDR2 SQSDAQ. V shed 2 bases and J shed 3 bases, with 16 bases lying between them. This CDR3 comprises 16 residues. The CDR3 loop is CASSLTGLIKEETQYF. The CDR3 coding sequence is TGTGCCAGCAGCTTAACGGGACTTATAAAAGAAGAGACCCAGTACTTC.

The chain recombines TRBV7-3 with TRBJ2-1, with D possibly TRBD2 on 7 matching bases. The CDR3 runs to 15 residues. Germline values: CDR1 SGHTA, CDR2 FQGTGA. Between the trimmed V and J ends, which lost 1 base and 7 bases, there was a span of 14 bases. This CDR3 is CASSLIGGGANEQFF. DNA for the CDR3: TGTGCCAGCAGCTTAATAGGGGGAGGGGCTAATGAGCAGTTCTTC.

The rearrangement links TRBV29-1 to TRBJ1-1; no clear D. The CDR3 loop spans 14 amino acids. V lost 6 bases and J lost 3, with 17 bases in between. The germline V gene encodes CDR1 SQVTM and CDR2 ANQGSEA. In DNA form, the CDR3 reads TGCAGCGTCGATCGGACCTCCGGGGACACTGAAGCTTTCTTT. Residues: CSVDRTSGDTEAFF.

In its sample, this clonotype was seen many times. CDR3 DNA: TGTGCCAGCAGTGAGAACGGGGAAGCTTTCTTT. It translates to CASSENGEAFF. The J gene is TRBJ1-1, the V gene TRBV2; D call uncertain. Trimming took 3 bases from V and 8 from J, leaving 7 bases between them. The CDR3 contains 11 residues. The germline V gene has CDR1 SNHLY and CDR2 FYNNEI.

The chain is built from TRBV4-1 and TRBJ2-7, with TRBD1 matching 8 bases. From germline, CDR1 is MGHRA and CDR2 YSYEKL. The CDR3 runs to 15 residues. V lost 5 bases to trimming and J lost 4 bases; unmatched junction nucleotides: 10. As DNA, the CDR3 is TGCGCCAGCAGCTACGGACAGGGTGGCCCTTACGAGCAGTACTTC. It codes for CASSYGQGGPYEQYF.

This clonotype was found a few times. This chain links TRBV7-8 with TRBJ2-7; no firm D call. V was trimmed by 5 bases and J by 3 bases, leaving 8 bases between them. Germline loops: CDR1 SGHVS, CDR2 FQNEAQ. The CDR3 has 12 residues. CDR3 coding DNA: TGTGCCAGCAGCGCGCCAGGCTACGAGCAGTACTTC. Protein product: CASSAPGYEQYF.

This clonotype came up many times. The CDR3 DNA reads as TGTGCCAGCAGTCCTAGCCAGGGGTATAATTCACCCCTCCACTTT. It yields the protein CASSPSQGYNSPLHF. The chain is built from TRBV28 and TRBJ1-6, with D possibly matching TRBD1 (6 bases). Between the trimmed V and J ends, which lost 5 bases and 4 bases, there was a span of 12 bases. This CDR3 region has 15 residues. The germline gives CDR1 MDHEN, CDR2 SYDVKM.

The rearrangement joins TRBV12-3 or TRBV12-4 to TRBJ2-1; no reliable D call. V was shortened by 2 bases and J by 5 bases, with 7 bases between the two germline ends. This CDR3 contains 13 residues. The CDR3 bases are TGTGCCAGCAGTTTACTGGCCAACAATGAGCAGTTCTTC. This encodes CASSLLANNEQFF.

In this sample, this clonotype turned up a few times. The chain carries TRBV5-1 and TRBJ1-3; 7 bases are a match to TRBD1. CDR3 length equals 15 residues. Germline loops: CDR1 SGHRS, CDR2 YFSETQ. V was clipped by 3 bases and J by 2 bases; unmatched bases: 5. The CDR3 region is CASSSDRPTGNTIYF. The CDR3 DNA reads TGCGCCAGCAGCTCGGACAGGCCGACTGGAAACACCATATATTTT.

The chain links TRBV29-1 to TRBJ2-3; 9 bases line up with TRBD2. The CDR3 runs to 16 residues. The J segment lost 5 bases and the V segment lost 0 bases, leaving 9 bases of the junction unmatched. Germline lookup yields CDR1 SQVTM and CDR2 ANQGSEA. CDR3 nucleotide sequence: TGCAGCGTTGAAGAGGGGGGCGGGGGGGCCGGAGATACGCAGTATTTT. Amino acid sequence: CSVEEGGGGAGDTQYF.